This record concerns one T cell receptor beta chain sequence. Germline V gene sequence: CDR1 KGHSY, CDR2 FQNENV. The V end lost 4 bases, the J end lost 0 bases, and 12 bases lay between the germline ends. The CDR3 is 16 residues long. These data are taken from a study of cytomegalovirus exposure and HLA in healthy donors. Turning to the study itself: As released early, the data held 70 million to 95 million unique TCRs from HLA-typed donors.

In the PCR, 60 Vbeta and 13 Jbeta primers were used. The table came from immunoSEQ multiplex PCR; TCRdb's copy has only in-frame clones and leaves some out. The repertoire has about 150,000 clones, approximately 63% of them found once; the top ten carry 2% to 2.5%. This receptor was obtained from an older woman in good health and CMV-seropositive. This sequence joins TRBV16 and TRBJ2-2, with D uncertain. Sequenced input: PBMCs. CDR3 coding DNA: TGTGCCAGCAGCCTTGTAGGCACAGCGAACACCGGGGAGCTGTTTTTT. Its protein is CASSLVGTANTGELFF.